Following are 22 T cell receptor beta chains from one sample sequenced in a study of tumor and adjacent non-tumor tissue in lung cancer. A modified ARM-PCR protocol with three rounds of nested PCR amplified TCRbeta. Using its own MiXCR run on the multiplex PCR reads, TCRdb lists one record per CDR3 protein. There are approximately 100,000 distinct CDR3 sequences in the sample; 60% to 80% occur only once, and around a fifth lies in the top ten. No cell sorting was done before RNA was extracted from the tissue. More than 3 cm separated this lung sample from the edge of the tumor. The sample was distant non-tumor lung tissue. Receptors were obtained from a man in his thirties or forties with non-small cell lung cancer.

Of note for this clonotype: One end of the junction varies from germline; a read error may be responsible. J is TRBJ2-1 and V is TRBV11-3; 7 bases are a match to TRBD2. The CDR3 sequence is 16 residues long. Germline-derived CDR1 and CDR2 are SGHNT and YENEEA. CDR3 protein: CSSSLPGLAGVYEQFF. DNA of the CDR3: TGTTCCAGCAGCTTGCCGGGACTGGCGGGAGTATATGAGCAGTTCTTC.

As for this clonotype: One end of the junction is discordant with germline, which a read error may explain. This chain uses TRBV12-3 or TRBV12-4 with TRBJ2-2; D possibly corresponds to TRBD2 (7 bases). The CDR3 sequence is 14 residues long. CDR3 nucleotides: TGTACCAGCAGGGGACTAACCGCCACTGGGGAGCTGGTTTTT. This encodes CTSRGLTATGELVF.

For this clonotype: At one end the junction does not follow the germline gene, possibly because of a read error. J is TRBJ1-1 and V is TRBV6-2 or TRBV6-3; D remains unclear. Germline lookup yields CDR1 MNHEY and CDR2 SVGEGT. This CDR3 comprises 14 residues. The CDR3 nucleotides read TGTGTCAGCGGTCCCGCCACTCCTAACACTGAAGCTCTCTTT. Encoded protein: CVSGPATPNTEALF.

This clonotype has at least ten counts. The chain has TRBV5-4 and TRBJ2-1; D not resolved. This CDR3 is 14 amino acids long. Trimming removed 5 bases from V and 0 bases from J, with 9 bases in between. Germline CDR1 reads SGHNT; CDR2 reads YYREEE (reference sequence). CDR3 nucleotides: TGTGCCAGCAGAGCTTTGGGCTCCTACAATGAGCAGTTCTTC. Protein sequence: CASRALGSYNEQFF.

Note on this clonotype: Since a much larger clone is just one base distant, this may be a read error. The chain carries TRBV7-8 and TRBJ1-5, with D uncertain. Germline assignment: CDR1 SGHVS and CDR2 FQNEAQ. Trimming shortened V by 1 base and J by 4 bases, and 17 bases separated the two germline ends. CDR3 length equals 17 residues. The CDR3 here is CASSLGSRIFWNQPQHF. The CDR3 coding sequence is TGTGCCAGCAGCTTAGGGTCCCGCATTTTTTGGAATCAGCCCCAGCATTTT.

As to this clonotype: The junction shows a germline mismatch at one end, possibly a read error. CDR3 region: CASTQGVISNLPLHF. The CDR3 DNA sequence: TGTGCCAGCACCCAAGGGGTGATTAGTAATTTACCCCTCCACTTT. The genes are TRBV11-2 and TRBJ1-6, with a weak D call TRBD1 (5 bases). The CDR3 covers 15 residues. CDR1 SGHAT and CDR2 FQNNGV come from the germline V gene.

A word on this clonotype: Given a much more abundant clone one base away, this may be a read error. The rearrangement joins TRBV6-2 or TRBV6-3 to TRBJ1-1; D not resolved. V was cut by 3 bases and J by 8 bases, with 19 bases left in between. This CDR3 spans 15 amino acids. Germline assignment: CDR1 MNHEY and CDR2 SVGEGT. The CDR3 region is CASSYWVEPSQEAFF. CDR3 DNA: TGTGCCAGCAGTTATTGGGTAGAACCGTCCCAAGAAGCTTTCTTT.

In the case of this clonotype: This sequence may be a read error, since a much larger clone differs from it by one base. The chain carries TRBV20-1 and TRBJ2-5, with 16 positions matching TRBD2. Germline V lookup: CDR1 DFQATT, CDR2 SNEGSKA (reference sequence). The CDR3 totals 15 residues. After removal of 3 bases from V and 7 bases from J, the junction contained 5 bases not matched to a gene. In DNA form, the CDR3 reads TGCAGTGCTAGGGGGACTAGCGGGAGGGCGGTGACCCAGTACTTC. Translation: CSARGTSGRAVTQYF.

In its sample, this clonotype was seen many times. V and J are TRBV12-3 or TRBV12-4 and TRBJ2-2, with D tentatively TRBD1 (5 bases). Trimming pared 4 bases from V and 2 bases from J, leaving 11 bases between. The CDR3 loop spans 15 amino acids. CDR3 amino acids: CASSSGQGNTGELFF. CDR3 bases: TGTGCCAGCAGTTCAGGACAAGGAAACACCGGGGAGCTGTTTTTT.

CDR3 sequence: CASSSPSYHEWFF. CDR3 DNA sequence: TGTGCCAGCAGTTCCCCCTCCTACCATGAGTGGTTCTTC. This chain joins TRBV12-3 or TRBV12-4 and TRBJ2-1, with no clear D. Trimming cost V 4 bases and J 15 bases, with 19 bases left between them. CDR3 size: 13 residues.

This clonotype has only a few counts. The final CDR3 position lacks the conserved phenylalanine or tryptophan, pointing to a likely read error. In nucleotides, the CDR3 is TGCAGTGCTAGAGATCCCGGGCAGGATGGCTACACCTTG. It specifies CSARDPGQDGYTL. The J gene is TRBJ1-2, the V gene TRBV20-1; D not certain. Germline V gives CDR1 DFQATT, CDR2 SNEGSKA (reference sequence). CDR3 size: 13 residues. The V gene lost 0 bases and the J gene lost 6 bases, with 11 bases spanning the gap.

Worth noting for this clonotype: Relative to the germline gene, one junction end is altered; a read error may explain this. The DNA of the CDR3 is TGCAGTGCTGGAGATCTGGCCGGTTATAGCAATCAGCCCCAGTATTTT. Its translation: CSAGDLAGYSNQPQYF. The V call is TRBV20-1, the J call TRBJ1-5; no definite D call. The J call may be mistaken, given a closer DNA end match to TRBJ2-3. The CDR3 is 16 residues long. CDR1 is DFQATT, CDR2 SNEGSKA, per germline (reference sequence).

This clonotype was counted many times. This CDR3 is CSVTYREGRYNEQFF. The CDR3 region has the DNA TGCAGTGTGACCTACCGGGAGGGTCGATACAATGAGCAGTTCTTC. The V gene is TRBV20-1, the J gene TRBJ2-1, with 8 bases aligning to TRBD2. The CDR3 is 15 amino acids. Germline values: CDR1 DFQATT, CDR2 SNEGSKA (reference sequence). V trimming: 7 bases; J trimming: 4 bases; junction bases outside the gene matches: 12.

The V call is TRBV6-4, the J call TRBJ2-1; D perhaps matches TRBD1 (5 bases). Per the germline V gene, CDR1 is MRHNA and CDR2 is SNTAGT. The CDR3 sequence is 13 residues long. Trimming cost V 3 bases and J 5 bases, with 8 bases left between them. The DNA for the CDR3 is TGTGCCAGCAGTGAGCAGGACAACAATGAGCAGTTCTTC. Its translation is CASSEQDNNEQFF.

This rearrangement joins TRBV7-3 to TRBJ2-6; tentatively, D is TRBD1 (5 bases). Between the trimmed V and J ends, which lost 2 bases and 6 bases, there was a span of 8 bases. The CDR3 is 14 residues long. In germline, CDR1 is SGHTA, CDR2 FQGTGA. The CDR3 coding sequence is TGTGCCAGCAGCTTATTAGGGGAGGCCAACGTCCTGACTTTC. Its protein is CASSLLGEANVLTF.

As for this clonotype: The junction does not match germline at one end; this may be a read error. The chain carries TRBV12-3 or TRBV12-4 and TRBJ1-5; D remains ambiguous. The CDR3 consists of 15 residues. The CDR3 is CANSLEGHSDQPQHF. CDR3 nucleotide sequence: TGTGCCAACAGTTTGGAAGGGCATAGCGATCAGCCCCAGCATTTT.

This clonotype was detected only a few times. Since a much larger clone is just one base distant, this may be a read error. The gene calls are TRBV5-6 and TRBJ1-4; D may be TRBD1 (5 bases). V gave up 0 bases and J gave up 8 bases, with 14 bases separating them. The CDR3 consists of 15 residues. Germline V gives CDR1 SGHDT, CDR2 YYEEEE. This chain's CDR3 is CASSLGQGPGEKLFF. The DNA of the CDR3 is TGTGCCAGCAGCTTGGGTCAGGGACCTGGAGAAAAACTGTTTTTT.

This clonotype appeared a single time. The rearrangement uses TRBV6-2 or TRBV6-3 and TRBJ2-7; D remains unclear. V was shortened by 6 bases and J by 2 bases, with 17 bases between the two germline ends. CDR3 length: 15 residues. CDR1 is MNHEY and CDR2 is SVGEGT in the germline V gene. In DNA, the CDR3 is TGTGCCAGCAGGGACGAACTGAACGTACCCTACGAGCAGTACTTC. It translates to CASRDELNVPYEQYF.

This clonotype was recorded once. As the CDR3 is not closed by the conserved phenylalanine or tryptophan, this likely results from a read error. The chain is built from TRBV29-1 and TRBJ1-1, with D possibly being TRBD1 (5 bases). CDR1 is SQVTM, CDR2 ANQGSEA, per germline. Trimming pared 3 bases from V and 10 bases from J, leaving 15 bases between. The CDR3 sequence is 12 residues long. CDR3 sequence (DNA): TGCAGCGTTGAGCTAGTACGGAGGGGAGCTTTCTTA. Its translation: CSVELVRRGAFL.

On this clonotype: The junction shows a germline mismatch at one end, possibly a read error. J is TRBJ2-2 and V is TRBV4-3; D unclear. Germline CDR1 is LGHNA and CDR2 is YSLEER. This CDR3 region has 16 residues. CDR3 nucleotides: TGCGTCAGCAGCCAAGATCGCCCAGGCGACACCGGGGAGCTGTTTTTT. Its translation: CVSSQDRPGDTGELFF.

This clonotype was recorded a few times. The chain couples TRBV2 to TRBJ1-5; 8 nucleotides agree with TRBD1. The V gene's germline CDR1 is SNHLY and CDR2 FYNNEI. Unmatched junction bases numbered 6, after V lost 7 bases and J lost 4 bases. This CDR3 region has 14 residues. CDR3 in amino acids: CASTFGQGNQPQHF. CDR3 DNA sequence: TGTGCCAGCACCTTCGGACAGGGTAATCAGCCCCAGCATTTT.

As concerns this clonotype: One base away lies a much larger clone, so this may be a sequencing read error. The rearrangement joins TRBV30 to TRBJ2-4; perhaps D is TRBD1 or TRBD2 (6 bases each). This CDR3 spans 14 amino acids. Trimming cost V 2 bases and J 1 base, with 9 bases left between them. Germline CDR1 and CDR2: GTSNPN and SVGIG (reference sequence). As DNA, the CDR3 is TGTGCCTGGAGTCTAGGGGGGGCCAAAAACATTCAGTACTTC. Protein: CAWSLGGAKNIQYF.